The 12 T cell receptor beta chains given below trace back to one sample, sequenced in a study of technical replicates of blood from a few donors. Assay used: immunoSEQ multiplex PCR; TCRdb lists only in-frame clones, some missing. The sample holds about 81,000 clones, just over 95% seen once. What was sequenced was T cells isolated from PBMCs. Receptors originate from a human donor in good health.

This clone appeared a single time. The chain carries TRBV19 and TRBJ2-7; D may be TRBD2 (5 bases). Germline-derived CDR1 and CDR2 are LNHDA and SQIVND (reference sequence). V lost 7 bases, J lost 3 bases, and 19 bases lay in between. This CDR3 is 15 amino acids long. CDR3 DNA sequence: TGTGCCAGTAAGTGGACTTCGAGCGGTGTCTACGAGCAGTACTTC. It translates to CASKWTSSGVYEQYF.

The V and J genes are TRBV6-5 and TRBJ2-7; the D gene is possibly TRBD1 (5 bases). The CDR3 is 15 residues long. V lost 0 bases, J lost 2 bases, and 11 bases lay in between. Germline CDR1 reads MNHEY; CDR2 reads SVGAGI. CDR3 sequence (DNA): TGTGCCAGCAGTTACTCGGCAGGGCAGACCTACGAGCAGTACTTC. It codes for CASSYSAGQTYEQYF.

This clone was detected only a few times. This rearrangement joins TRBV9 to TRBJ1-1; no definite D call. Germline CDR1 reads SGDLS; CDR2 reads YYNGEE. V lost 1 base and J 0 bases, leaving 13 bases between the germline ends. CDR3 size: 16 residues. CDR3 protein: CASSVLVGRMNTEAFF. The DNA for the CDR3 is TGTGCCAGCAGCGTACTCGTGGGCCGCATGAACACTGAAGCTTTCTTT.

The chain joins TRBV7-6 to TRBJ1-6, with 9 bases fitting TRBD1. CDR3 size: 19 residues. Germline values: CDR1 SGHVS, CDR2 FNYEAQ. With 0 bases clipped from V and 7 bases from J, the junction kept 13 bases outside the gene matches. The CDR3 nucleotides read TGTGCCAGCAGCTTAGCGGGACAGGGCGCACGCCCAGAAAATTCACCCCTCCACTTT. Translated, it gives CASSLAGQGARPENSPLHF.

V usage is TRBV10-1 and J usage is TRBJ2-3; D is ambiguous. Germline assignment: CDR1 WNHNN and CDR2 SYGVQD (reference sequence). Deletions cut 3 bases from V and 3 bases from J, with 10 bases between. The CDR3 runs 14 residues. The CDR3 region is CASSDGVVTDTQYF. Written as DNA, the CDR3 is TGCGCCAGCAGTGACGGTGTGGTTACAGATACGCAGTATTTT.

The gene calls are TRBV7-2 and TRBJ2-7, with D perhaps matching TRBD2 (5 bases). The germline V gene encodes CDR1 SGHTA and CDR2 FQGNSA. The V end lost 2 bases, the J end lost 2 bases, and 13 bases lay between the germline ends. This CDR3 has 15 residues. This CDR3 reads CASSLIFTRAYEQYF. The CDR3 DNA follows: TGTGCCAGCAGCTTAATCTTCACGCGGGCCTACGAGCAGTACTTC.

This chain connects TRBV28 to TRBJ2-3; unclear D gene. Germline CDR1 reads MDHEN; CDR2 reads SYDVKM. V was shortened by 2 bases and J by 0 bases, with 3 bases between the two germline ends. The CDR3 extends over 13 amino acids. The CDR3, as DNA: TGTGCCAGCAGTTTACCTAGCACAGATACGCAGTATTTT. This sequence encodes CASSLPSTDTQYF.

This clone was observed a handful of times. The chain employs TRBV19 and TRBJ2-2; D is unclear. This CDR3 is built from 13 residues. Germline values: CDR1 LNHDA, CDR2 SQIVND (reference sequence). V lost 5 bases, J lost 6 bases, and 10 bases lay in between. The CDR3 DNA follows: TGTGCCAGTAGTTCCAGTGCCTCCGGGGAGCTGTTTTTT. Amino acid sequence: CASSSSASGELFF.

The chain uses TRBV5-6 and TRBJ2-7; D is perhaps TRBD1 (6 bases). Trimming removed 0 bases from V and 3 bases from J, with 16 bases in between. The CDR3 totals 16 residues. Germline V lookup: CDR1 SGHDT, CDR2 YYEEEE. The CDR3 coding sequence is TGTGCCAGCAGCTTGGGTACAGGGCTGGATAACTACGAGCAGTACTTC. Its protein product is CASSLGTGLDNYEQYF.

J is TRBJ2-3 and V is TRBV10-3; 8 nucleotides match TRBD2. Per the germline V gene, CDR1 is ENHRY and CDR2 is SYGVKD. V shed 2 bases, J shed 2 bases, and the junction held 9 bases outside the gene matches. The CDR3 totals 17 residues. The CDR3 DNA sequence: TGTGCCATCAGTGAGGGCGGGGGGTCCCCCCTCACAGATACGCAGTATTTT. Encoded protein: CAISEGGGSPLTDTQYF.

The gene calls are TRBV2 and TRBJ2-7; TRBD1 agrees at 10 bases. The V gene's germline CDR1 is SNHLY and CDR2 FYNNEI. The trim removed 9 bases at V and 3 bases at J, leaving 11 bases unmatched. The CDR3 length is 15 residues. CDR3: CASNIPGQGSYEQYF. CDR3 coding DNA: TGTGCCAGTAATATTCCGGGACAGGGGAGCTACGAGCAGTACTTC.

This sequence joins TRBV30 and TRBJ2-5; 8 nucleotides line up with TRBD1. The V and J ends lost 1 base and 5 bases, in that order; junction bases with no gene match: 6. Per the germline V gene, CDR1 is GTSNPN and CDR2 is SVGIG (reference sequence). The CDR3 has 14 amino acids. CDR3: CAWSGARGRETQYF. For the CDR3, the DNA is TGTGCCTGGAGTGGGGCCAGGGGGCGTGAGACCCAGTACTTC.